This TCR beta chain came from a study of T cell responses to AZD1222 COVID-19 vaccine. The method was immunoSEQ multiplex PCR; TCRdb's version includes in-frame clones alone and lacks a portion of them. The sample holds approximately 70,000 clones, 80% to 90% seen once. The CDR3 is made up of 11 amino acids. The germline CDR1 and CDR2 sequences are MDHEN and SYDVKM. V was cut by 11 bases and J by 6 bases, with 11 bases left in between. The sequences come from peripheral blood, collected on day 0 of AZD1222 vaccination. This chain uses TRBV28 with TRBJ1-5; D is unclear. The origin of this receptor is an adult in good health. The CDR3 loop reads CASSGGQPQHF. The CDR3 nucleotides are TGTGCCTCCTCGGGTGGTCAGCCCCAGCATTTT.